Listed below are T cell receptor beta chains from one sample, sequenced in a study of T cell changes during pregnancy in multiple sclerosis. Sequenced by immunoSEQ multiplex PCR; TCRdb stores in-frame clones only, minus some. Altogether tens of thousands of clones are present, 88% being singletons, with the ten largest covering around 1.2%. Sample: CD4+ T cells from peripheral blood mononuclear cells, taken in the second trimester of pregnancy. The receptors were gathered from a female donor with multiple sclerosis, enrolled in a pregnancy study. The CDR3 runs from the conserved cysteine through the conserved F or W. A D gene is named only where the DNA matches it firmly. The size entry is marked missing in some rows and otherwise reads once, few, many or a size class.

v_call	d_call	clone_size	cdr3_length	j_call	cdr3_nt	cdr3_aa
TRBV6-1	.	.	13	TRBJ2-2	TGTGCCAGCAGGACGGGAGTACCCGGGGAGCTGTTTTTT	CASRTGVPGELFF
TRBV28	.	.	11	TRBJ2-7	TGTGCCAGCATCTCCCCTCCCGAGCAGTACTTC	CASISPPEQYF
TRBV6-1	.	.	14	TRBJ2-5	TGTGCCAGCAGTGTGCGACACTTCCAAGAGACCCAGTACTTC	CASSVRHFQETQYF
TRBV19	TRBD1	.	15	TRBJ2-1	TGTGCCAGTCTGGACAGGGGTAAGGGTTTGGTTGAGCAGTTCTTC	CASLDRGKGLVEQFF
TRBV19	.	.	14	TRBJ2-7	TGTGCCAGTAGTATAGATCGGGGCTCCTACGAGCAGTACTTC	CASSIDRGSYEQYF
TRBV4-1	.	.	21	TRBJ1-1	TGCGCCAGCAGCCAAGAGGGGTCGGGTGATGGGGGGGGGTATTGGTACACTGAAGCTTTCTTT	CASSQEGSGDGGGYWYTEAFF
TRBV5-4	.	.	14	TRBJ1-1	TGTGCCAGCAGCCAACCGGACAGGAACACTGAAGCTTTCTTT	CASSQPDRNTEAFF
TRBV4-3	.	.	15	TRBJ1-4	TGCGCCAGCAGCCAAGGGAGGGGGGGCGCCGAAAAACTGTTTTTT	CASSQGRGGAEKLFF
TRBV9	TRBD2	.	14	TRBJ2-7	TGTGCCAGCAGCGTGGGACTAGCGGTTTACGAGCAGTACTTC	CASSVGLAVYEQYF
TRBV6-5	TRBD1	.	15	TRBJ2-7	TGTGCCAGCAGTTACTCCACACAGGGGGCTTACGAGCAGTACTTC	CASSYSTQGAYEQYF
TRBV19	TRBD2	.	17	TRBJ2-3	TGTGCCAGTAGTATACTAGCGGGAGGGCCTAGCACAGATACGCAGTATTTT	CASSILAGGPSTDTQYF
TRBV2	.	.	13	TRBJ2-1	TGTGCCAGCATTCTAACCCCTGACAGCCGGGAGTTCTTC	CASILTPDSREFF
TRBV19	.	.	14	TRBJ2-7	TGTGCCAGTAGTGTCGGAGAGCGGTCCTACGAGCAGTACTTC	CASSVGERSYEQYF
TRBV5-1	TRBD2	.	16	TRBJ2-2	TGCGCCAGCAGCGAACAGACTAGCGGGAGTATCGGGGAGCTGTTTTTT	CASSEQTSGSIGELFF
TRBV5-1	.	.	15	TRBJ2-3	TGCGCCAGCAGCCTTCGCGGGATGGGGACAGATACGCAGTATTTT	CASSLRGMGTDTQYF
TRBV4-1	TRBD1	.	20	TRBJ1-3	TGCGCCAGCAGCCAAGACCCCCTAGGGACAGGGCTAAGCTCTGGAAACACCATATATTTT	CASSQDPLGTGLSSGNTIYF
TRBV9	.	.	14	TRBJ2-1	TGTGCCAGCAGCCCTAGTCTCTCCGCTGTTGAGCAGTTCTTC	CASSPSLSAVEQFF
TRBV29-1	TRBD1	.	13	TRBJ1-5	TGCAGCGTTGGCGGGACAGTTAATCAGCCCCAGCATTTT	CSVGGTVNQPQHF
TRBV19	TRBD1	.	16	TRBJ1-2	TGTGCCAGTACCCCCGGGACAGGGGCCGACTACTATGGCTACACCTTC	CASTPGTGADYYGYTF
TRBV12-5	.	.	19	TRBJ1-2	TGTGCTAGTGGTTTGGTATTAGGCGGCCAGGACTCGACTAACTATGGCTACACCTTC	CASGLVLGGQDSTNYGYTF
TRBV28	.	.	21	TRBJ2-2	TGTGCCAGCCTCGTGGGGCCCAGCCACCGATATGGTCCTCCAAACACCGGGGAGCTGTTTTTT	CASLVGPSHRYGPPNTGELFF
TRBV5-1	TRBD2	once	17	TRBJ2-1	TGCGCCAGCAGCTTGGGGCCCAGCGGGAGGGCGAGTAATGAGCAGTTCTTC	CASSLGPSGRASNEQFF
TRBV6-6	.	.	12	TRBJ2-7	TGTGCCAGCAGTTATGCAGAGCTAGAACAGTACTTC	CASSYAELEQYF
TRBV7-6	TRBD2	.	17	TRBJ2-1	TGTGCCAGCAGCCCAAGGGTTAGCGGGACCTCCTACAATGAGCAGTTCTTC	CASSPRVSGTSYNEQFF
TRBV11-2	TRBD1	.	15	TRBJ2-7	TGTGCCAGCAGCTCCCGGGACAGGGGGGCTTACGAGCAGTACTTC	CASSSRDRGAYEQYF
TRBV19	TRBD1	.	16	TRBJ2-4	TGTGCCACCGGCAAGAGGACAGGCGCTCTGGCAAACATTCAGTACTTC	CATGKRTGALANIQYF
TRBV11-3	.	.	13	TRBJ2-2	TGTGCCAGCAGCCCCCGTGGAGTCGGGGAGCTGTTTTTT	CASSPRGVGELFF
TRBV6-6	.	.	15	TRBJ1-1	TGTGCCAGCAGTTACCGACCAGGTCCGAACACTGAAGCTTTCTTT	CASSYRPGPNTEAFF
TRBV9	TRBD1	.	15	TRBJ2-1	TGTGCCAGCAGCGTTTTGGACAGGGTGGGCAATGAGCAGTTCTTC	CASSVLDRVGNEQFF
TRBV18	TRBD1	.	15	TRBJ1-5	TGTGCCAGCTCCAACCGGACAGGGGGGTATCAGCCCCAGCATTTT	CASSNRTGGYQPQHF
TRBV6-5	.	.	15	TRBJ2-7	TGTGCCAGCAGTTACTCGGCAGGTTTCTCCTACGAGCAGTACTTC	CASSYSAGFSYEQYF
TRBV27	.	.	15	TRBJ2-5	TGTGCCAGCAGTTTATCGGGTCGTGGGGCGGAGACCCAGTACTTC	CASSLSGRGAETQYF
TRBV12-2	.	.	17	TRBJ2-5	TGTGCAAGTCGCTTAATTTTCTTCCGACTAGCCCAAGAGACCCAGTACTTC	CASRLIFFRLAQETQYF
TRBV28	TRBD1	.	14	TRBJ1-5	TGTGCCAGCGGTCGGGCAGGGGACAGTCAGCCCCAGCATTTT	CASGRAGDSQPQHF
TRBV15	.	.	14	TRBJ2-7	TGTGCCACCAGCAGAGGGGGGCCTAGCGGCGAGCAGTACTTC	CATSRGGPSGEQYF
TRBV5-1	TRBD1	once	13	TRBJ1-1	TGCGCCAGCAGCTTACAGGGGACCACTGAAGCTTTCTTT	CASSLQGTTEAFF
TRBV12-5	.	.	14	TRBJ2-1	TGTGCTAGTGGTCCGGGACAAGGGTACAATGAGCAGTTCTTC	CASGPGQGYNEQFF
TRBV4-3	TRBD2	once	14	TRBJ2-1	TGCGCCAGCAGCCAAGGACTAGCGTACAATGAGCAGTTCTTC	CASSQGLAYNEQFF
TRBV5-1	.	once	11	TRBJ2-3	TGCGCCAGCAGTATTACAGATACGCAGTATTTT	CASSITDTQYF
TRBV5-4	TRBD2	.	16	TRBJ2-1	TGTGCCAGCAGCTTGGCCCTGGCGGGAGGCGTTGGTGAGCAGTTCTTC	CASSLALAGGVGEQFF
TRBV11-2	TRBD2	.	14	TRBJ2-1	TGTGCCAGCAGCTTAGGGGAGCGGGAAAGTGAGCAGTTCTTC	CASSLGERESEQFF
TRBV7-7	.	.	17	TRBJ2-7	TGTGCTAGCAGCTCCAAGAACGGGCGGGGACCCTCCTACGAGCAGTACTTC	CASSSKNGRGPSYEQYF
TRBV10-3	TRBD1	.	16	TRBJ1-1	TGTGCCATCAGAACCGGGACAGTGGGGCCGAACACTGAAGCTTTCTTT	CAIRTGTVGPNTEAFF
TRBV28	TRBD2	.	14	TRBJ2-7	TGTGCCAGCAGTCCCCTAGCGGGATCCTACGAGCAGTACTTC	CASSPLAGSYEQYF
TRBV6-6	TRBD1	.	16	TRBJ2-7	TGTGCCAGCCGTCTTTTGGGACAGGGGACATCCTACGAGCAGTACTTC	CASRLLGQGTSYEQYF
TRBV6-1	TRBD2	.	13	TRBJ2-7	TGTGCCAGCAGTGATGGGGGGGGCTACGAGCAGTACTTC	CASSDGGGYEQYF